This paragraph reports one TCR beta chain. The record originates from a study of cytomegalovirus exposure and HLA in healthy donors. Germline CDR1 and CDR2: MNHEY and SMNVEV (reference sequence). J gave up 4 bases and V 6 bases, and 10 bases lay outside the gene matches. The CDR3 totals 16 residues. With 60 Vbeta and 13 Jbeta primers, the PCR was carried out. Only in-frame clones appear in the TCRdb table, and some are missing; sequencing was by immunoSEQ multiplex PCR. The sample records 170,000 or so clones, over 70% being singletons. The receptor comes from a man aged 40-49 years in good health and CMV-seronegative. V and J are TRBV27 and TRBJ2-3; 10 bases line up with TRBD2. The specimen sequenced was PBMCs. In DNA, the CDR3 is TGTGCCAGCAGGCGGCTAGCGGGAGTTTCGCCAGATACGCAGTATTTT. This sequence encodes CASRRLAGVSPDTQYF.